A selection of T cell receptor beta chains follows, all from one sample in a study of CD8 T cells in Susac syndrome. A single record per CDR3 protein comes from TCRdb applying MiXCR to the immunoSEQ multiplex PCR reads. The sample includes 95,000 to 150,000 distinct CDR3 sequences, roughly 94% of them seen just once. The sequenced sample was CD8+ T cells from PBMCs. All receptors derive from a human donor with Susac syndrome. CDR3s include the opening cysteine and the closing phenylalanine or tryptophan. Each record gives: CDR3 protein, CDR3 DNA, D gene, clone size, V gene, J gene, CDR3 length. D genes are given only for firm matches. Part of the rows lack a size; the others show once, few, many or a class for expanded clones.

CDR3aa: CASSLAGESYEQYF
CDR3nt: TGTGCCAGCAGCCTAGCGGGGGAATCCTACGAGCAGTACTTC
d_gene: TRBD2
abundance: once
v_gene: TRBV27
j_gene: TRBJ2-7
len: 14

CDR3aa: CSVADYEKLFF
CDR3nt: TGCAGCGTTGCCGACTATGAAAAACTGTTTTTT
d_gene: .
abundance: .
v_gene: TRBV29-1
j_gene: TRBJ1-4
len: 11

CDR3aa: CASSLRPPAVGVGEQFF
CDR3nt: TGTGCCAGCAGCCTCCGCCCCCCAGCGGTGGGTGTAGGAGAGCAGTTCTTC
d_gene: .
abundance: .
v_gene: TRBV7-2
j_gene: TRBJ2-1
len: 17

CDR3aa: CASALGGLETQYF
CDR3nt: TGTGCCAGCGCCCTGGGGGGGCTGGAGACCCAGTACTTC
d_gene: .
abundance: .
v_gene: TRBV7-9
j_gene: TRBJ2-5
len: 13

CDR3aa: CSADRGGINTGELFF
CDR3nt: TGCAGTGCTGATCGGGGGGGCATCAACACCGGGGAGCTGTTTTTT
d_gene: TRBD2
abundance: .
v_gene: TRBV20-1
j_gene: TRBJ2-2
len: 15

CDR3aa: CASSFGTVRETQYF
CDR3nt: TGTGCCAGCAGCTTCGGGACCGTCCGAGAGACCCAGTACTTC
d_gene: .
abundance: .
v_gene: TRBV7-8
j_gene: TRBJ2-5
len: 14

CDR3aa: CSVEVRGRETGELFF
CDR3nt: TGCAGCGTTGAAGTTAGGGGCCGGGAAACCGGGGAGCTGTTTTTT
d_gene: .
abundance: .
v_gene: TRBV29-1
j_gene: TRBJ2-2
len: 15

CDR3aa: CSVEFQGRGGELFF
CDR3nt: TGCAGCGTTGAATTCCAGGGGAGGGGCGGGGAGCTGTTTTTT
d_gene: .
abundance: once
v_gene: TRBV29-1
j_gene: TRBJ2-2
len: 14

CDR3aa: CASSQLGTDGYTF
CDR3nt: TGCGCCAGCAGCCAGCTTGGGACCGATGGCTACACCTTC
d_gene: .
abundance: .
v_gene: TRBV4-1
j_gene: TRBJ1-2
len: 13

CDR3aa: CAWGRGASYEQYF
CDR3nt: TGTGCTTGGGGCAGGGGGGCTTCCTACGAGCAGTACTTC
d_gene: .
abundance: .
v_gene: TRBV2
j_gene: TRBJ2-7
len: 13

CDR3aa: CSARVRGLAGPQETQYF
CDR3nt: TGCAGTGCTAGAGTACGAGGACTAGCGGGGCCTCAAGAGACCCAGTACTTC
d_gene: TRBD2
abundance: .
v_gene: TRBV20-1
j_gene: TRBJ2-5
len: 17

CDR3aa: CASTKQGTYNEQFF
CDR3nt: TGTGCCAGCACGAAACAGGGTACCTACAATGAGCAGTTCTTC
d_gene: .
abundance: .
v_gene: TRBV25-1
j_gene: TRBJ2-1
len: 14

CDR3aa: CAISETVAGNSGANVLTF
CDR3nt: TGTGCCATCAGTGAGACAGTCGCCGGAAACTCTGGGGCCAACGTCCTGACTTTC
d_gene: .
abundance: .
v_gene: TRBV10-3
j_gene: TRBJ2-6
len: 18

CDR3aa: CASSPTSGGQNIQYF
CDR3nt: TGTGCCAGCAGCCCGACGAGCGGGGGACAAAACATTCAGTACTTC
d_gene: TRBD2
abundance: .
v_gene: TRBV7-2
j_gene: TRBJ2-4
len: 15

CDR3aa: CASSLDGKQFF
CDR3nt: TGCGCCAGCAGCCTCGATGGTAAGCAGTTCTTC
d_gene: .
abundance: once
v_gene: TRBV4-1
j_gene: TRBJ2-1
len: 11

CDR3aa: CSWGPADTQYF
CDR3nt: TGCAGCTGGGGGCCTGCGGATACGCAGTATTTT
d_gene: .
abundance: .
v_gene: TRBV29-1
j_gene: TRBJ2-3
len: 11

CDR3aa: CSAEGPRTVYEQYF
CDR3nt: TGCAGTGCCGAAGGGCCCCGGACAGTCTACGAGCAGTACTTC
d_gene: .
abundance: .
v_gene: TRBV20-1
j_gene: TRBJ2-7
len: 14

CDR3aa: CASSSLWEGGKDQPQHF
CDR3nt: TGTGCCAGCAGTTCCCTGTGGGAGGGAGGGAAGGATCAGCCCCAGCATTTT
d_gene: .
abundance: .
v_gene: TRBV27
j_gene: TRBJ1-5
len: 17

CDR3aa: CASSYSSQQETQYF
CDR3nt: TGTGCCAGCAGTTACTCCTCCCAGCAAGAGACCCAGTACTTC
d_gene: .
abundance: .
v_gene: TRBV6-2/TRBV6-3
j_gene: TRBJ2-5
len: 14

CDR3aa: CAWSISLLGSEAFF
CDR3nt: TGTGCCTGGAGTATCTCCTTGCTGGGCAGTGAAGCTTTCTTT
d_gene: .
abundance: .
v_gene: TRBV30
j_gene: TRBJ1-1
len: 14

CDR3aa: CASSATGFRYTDTQYF
CDR3nt: TGTGCCAGCAGCGCCACCGGGTTCAGGTATACAGATACGCAGTATTTT
d_gene: .
abundance: .
v_gene: TRBV9
j_gene: TRBJ2-3
len: 16

CDR3aa: CASSFHPDTQYF
CDR3nt: TGTGCCAGCAGTTTTCATCCAGATACGCAGTATTTT
d_gene: .
abundance: .
v_gene: TRBV7-9
j_gene: TRBJ2-3
len: 12

CDR3aa: CASSYLYTDTQYF
CDR3nt: TGTGCCAGCAGTTACCTTTACACAGATACGCAGTATTTT
d_gene: .
abundance: .
v_gene: TRBV6-2/TRBV6-3
j_gene: TRBJ2-3
len: 13

CDR3aa: CASSGYAGGDGYEQYF
CDR3nt: TGTGCCAGCAGCGGCTACGCGGGGGGTGACGGCTACGAGCAGTACTTC
d_gene: TRBD2
abundance: .
v_gene: TRBV11-2
j_gene: TRBJ2-7
len: 16

CDR3aa: CASSESWDTLNYGYTF
CDR3nt: TGTGCCAGCAGTGAATCATGGGACACCCTTAACTATGGCTACACCTTC
d_gene: .
abundance: once
v_gene: TRBV2
j_gene: TRBJ1-2
len: 16

CDR3aa: CASSLPGQGGEQYF
CDR3nt: TGCGCCAGCAGCTTGCCGGGACAGGGCGGCGAGCAGTACTTC
d_gene: TRBD1
abundance: .
v_gene: TRBV5-1
j_gene: TRBJ2-7
len: 14

CDR3aa: CSASQGRTEADYGYTF
CDR3nt: TGCAGTGCCTCTCAGGGGAGGACCGAGGCCGACTATGGCTACACCTTC
d_gene: .
abundance: .
v_gene: TRBV20-1
j_gene: TRBJ1-2
len: 16

CDR3aa: CASHSPGQGATYEQYF
CDR3nt: TGTGCTAGTCACTCCCCCGGGCAGGGGGCGACCTACGAGCAGTACTTC
d_gene: TRBD1
abundance: .
v_gene: TRBV12-5
j_gene: TRBJ2-7
len: 16

CDR3aa: CASRGQGANTGELFF
CDR3nt: TGTGCCAGCAGGGGACAGGGCGCAAACACCGGGGAGCTGTTTTTT
d_gene: TRBD1
abundance: .
v_gene: TRBV5-4
j_gene: TRBJ2-2
len: 15

CDR3aa: CASSRAKDYNSPLHF
CDR3nt: TGTGCCAGCAGCCGCGCGAAGGACTATAATTCACCCCTCCACTTT
d_gene: .
abundance: .
v_gene: TRBV3-1
j_gene: TRBJ1-6
len: 15

CDR3aa: CASSPRVERATDTQYF
CDR3nt: TGCGCCAGCAGCCCCCGAGTCGAGAGGGCCACAGATACGCAGTATTTT
d_gene: .
abundance: .
v_gene: TRBV5-1
j_gene: TRBJ2-3
len: 16